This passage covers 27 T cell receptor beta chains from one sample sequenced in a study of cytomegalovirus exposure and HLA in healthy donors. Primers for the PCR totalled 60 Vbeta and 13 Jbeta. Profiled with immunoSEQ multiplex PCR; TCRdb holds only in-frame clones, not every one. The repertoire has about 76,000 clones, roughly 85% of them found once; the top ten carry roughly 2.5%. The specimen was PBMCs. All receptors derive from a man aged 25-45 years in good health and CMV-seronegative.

CDR3 bases: TGTGCCTGGAGTGTAGCGGGGGCTTGGAATGGCTACACCTTC. Protein: CAWSVAGAWNGYTF. The rearrangement uses TRBV30 and TRBJ1-2; TRBD1 is a possible D gene (6 bases). This CDR3 comprises 14 residues. Germline V lookup: CDR1 GTSNPN, CDR2 SVGIG (reference sequence). V gave up 0 bases and J gave up 6 bases, with 14 bases separating them. Variable domain in full (rest from reference TRBV30 and TRBJ1-2): SQTIHQWPATLVQPVGSPLSLECTVEGTSNPNLYWYRQAAGRGLQLLFYSVGIGQISSEVPQNLSASRPQDRQFILSSKKLLLSDSGFYLCAWSVAGAWNGYTFGSGTRLTVV.

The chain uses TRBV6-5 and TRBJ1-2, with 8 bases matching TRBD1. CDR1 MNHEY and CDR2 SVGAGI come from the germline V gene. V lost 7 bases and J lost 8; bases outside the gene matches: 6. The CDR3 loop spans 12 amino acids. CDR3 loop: CASTQGAHGYTF. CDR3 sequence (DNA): TGTGCCAGCACCCAGGGGGCGCACGGCTACACCTTC.

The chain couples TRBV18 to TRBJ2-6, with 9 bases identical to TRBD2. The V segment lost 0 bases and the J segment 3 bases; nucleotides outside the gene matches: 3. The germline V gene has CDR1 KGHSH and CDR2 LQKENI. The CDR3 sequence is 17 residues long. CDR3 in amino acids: CASSPPSGGGGANVLTF. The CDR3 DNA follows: TGTGCCAGCTCACCACCTAGCGGGGGTGGTGGGGCCAACGTCCTGACTTTC.

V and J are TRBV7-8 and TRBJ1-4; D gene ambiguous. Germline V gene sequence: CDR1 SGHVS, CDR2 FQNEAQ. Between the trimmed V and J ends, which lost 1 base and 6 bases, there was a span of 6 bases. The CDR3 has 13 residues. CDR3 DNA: TGTGCCAGCAGCTTAGACAGAGATGAAAAACTGTTTTTT. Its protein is CASSLDRDEKLFF. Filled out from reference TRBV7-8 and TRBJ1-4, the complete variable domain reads GAGVSQSPRYKVAKRGQDVALRCDPISGHVSLFWYQQALGQGPEFLTYFQNEAQLDKSGLPSDRFFAERPEGSVSTLKIQRTQQEDSAVYLCASSLDRDEKLFFGSGTQLSVL.

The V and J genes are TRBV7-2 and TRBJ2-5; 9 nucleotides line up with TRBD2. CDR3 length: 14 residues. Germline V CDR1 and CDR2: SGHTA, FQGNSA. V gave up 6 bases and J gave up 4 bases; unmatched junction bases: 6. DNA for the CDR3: TGTGCCAGCAGAGTAGCGGGAGAGGGAGAGACCCAGTACTTC. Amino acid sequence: CASRVAGEGETQYF.

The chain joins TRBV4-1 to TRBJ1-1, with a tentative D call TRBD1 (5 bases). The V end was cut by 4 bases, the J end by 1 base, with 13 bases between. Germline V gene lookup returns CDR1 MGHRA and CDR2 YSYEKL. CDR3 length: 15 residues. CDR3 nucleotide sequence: TGCGCCAGCAGCCGATACGACAGCCAGAACACTGAAGCTTTCTTT. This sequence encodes CASSRYDSQNTEAFF.

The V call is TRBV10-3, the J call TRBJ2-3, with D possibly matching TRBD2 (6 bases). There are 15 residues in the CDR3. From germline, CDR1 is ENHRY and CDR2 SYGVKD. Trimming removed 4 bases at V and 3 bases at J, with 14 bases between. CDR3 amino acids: CAISAVGGTTDTQYF. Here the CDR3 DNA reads TGTGCCATCAGTGCGGTGGGGGGTACGACAGATACGCAGTATTTT.

Here the CDR3 DNA reads TGTGCCAGCAGTCCATCTTTTGGGAGGACTGAAGCTTTCTTT. As protein: CASSPSFGRTEAFF. This sequence joins TRBV9 and TRBJ1-1; no clear D gene. With 5 bases removed from V and 5 bases from J, the gap between germline ends came to 16 bases. This CDR3 spans 14 amino acids. Germline CDR1 reads SGDLS; CDR2 reads YYNGEE.

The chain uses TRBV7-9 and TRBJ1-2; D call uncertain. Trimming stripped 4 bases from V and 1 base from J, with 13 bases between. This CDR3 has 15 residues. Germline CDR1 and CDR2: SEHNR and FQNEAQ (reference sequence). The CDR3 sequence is CASSSSYADNYGYTF. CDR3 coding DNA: TGTGCCAGCAGCTCCTCTTATGCGGATAACTATGGCTACACCTTC.

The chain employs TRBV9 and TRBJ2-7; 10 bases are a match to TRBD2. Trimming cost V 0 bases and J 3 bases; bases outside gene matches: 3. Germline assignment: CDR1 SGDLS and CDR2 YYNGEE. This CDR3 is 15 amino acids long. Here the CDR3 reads CASSVAPSGSYEQYF. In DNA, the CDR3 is TGTGCCAGCAGCGTAGCTCCTAGCGGGAGCTACGAGCAGTACTTC. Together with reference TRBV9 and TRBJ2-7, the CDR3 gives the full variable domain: DSGVTQTPKHLITATGQRVTLRCSPRSGDLSVYWYQQSLDQGLQFLIQYYNGEERAKGNILERFSAQQFPDLHSELNLSSLELGDSALYFCASSVAPSGSYEQYFGPGTRLTVT.

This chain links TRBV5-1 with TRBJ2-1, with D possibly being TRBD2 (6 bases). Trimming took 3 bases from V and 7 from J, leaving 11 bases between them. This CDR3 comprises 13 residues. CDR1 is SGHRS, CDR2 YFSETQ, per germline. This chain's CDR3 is CASSWRGGNEQFF. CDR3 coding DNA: TGCGCCAGCAGCTGGAGGGGTGGGAATGAGCAGTTCTTC. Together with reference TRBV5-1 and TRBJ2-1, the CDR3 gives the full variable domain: KAGVTQTPRYLIKTRGQQVTLSCSPISGHRSVSWYQQTPGQGLQFLFEYFSETQRNKGNFPGRFSGRQFSNSRSEMNVSTLELGDSALYLCASSWRGGNEQFFGPGTRLTVL.

The CDR3 DNA is TGTGCCAGCACTGGGGCGGGGTCCTATAATTCACCCCTCCACTTT. Amino acid sequence: CASTGAGSYNSPLHF. The chain employs TRBV6-5 and TRBJ1-6, with D tentatively TRBD1 (5 bases). Trimming left V 7 bases short and J 1 base short, with 11 bases between. Looked up from germline, CDR1 is MNHEY and CDR2 is SVGAGI. CDR3 size: 15 residues.

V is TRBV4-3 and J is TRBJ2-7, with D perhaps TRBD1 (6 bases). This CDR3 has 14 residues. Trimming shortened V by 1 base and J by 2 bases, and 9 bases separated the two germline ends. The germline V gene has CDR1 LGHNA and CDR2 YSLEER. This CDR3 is CASSQGTVAYEQYF. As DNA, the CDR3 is TGCGCCAGCAGCCAAGGGACAGTTGCCTACGAGCAGTACTTC.

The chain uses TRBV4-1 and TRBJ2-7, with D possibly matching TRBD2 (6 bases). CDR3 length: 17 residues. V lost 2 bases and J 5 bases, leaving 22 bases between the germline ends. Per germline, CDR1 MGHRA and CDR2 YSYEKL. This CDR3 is CASSQLPRASGWDEQYF. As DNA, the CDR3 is TGCGCCAGCAGCCAACTCCCCCGTGCGAGCGGGTGGGACGAGCAGTACTTC.

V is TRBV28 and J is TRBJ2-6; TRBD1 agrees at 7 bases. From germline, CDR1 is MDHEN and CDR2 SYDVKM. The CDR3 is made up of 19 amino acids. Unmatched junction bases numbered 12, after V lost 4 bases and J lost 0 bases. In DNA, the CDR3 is TGTGCCAGCAGTTCCGTTCGGGACAGATATTACTCTGGGGCCAACGTCCTGACTTTC. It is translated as CASSSVRDRYYSGANVLTF.

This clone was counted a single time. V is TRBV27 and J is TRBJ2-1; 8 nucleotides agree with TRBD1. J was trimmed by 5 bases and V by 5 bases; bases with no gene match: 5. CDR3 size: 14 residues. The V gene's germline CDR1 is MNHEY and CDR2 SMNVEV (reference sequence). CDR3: CASSHRGDNNEQFF. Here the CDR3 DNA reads TGTGCCAGCAGTCACAGGGGGGATAACAATGAGCAGTTCTTC.

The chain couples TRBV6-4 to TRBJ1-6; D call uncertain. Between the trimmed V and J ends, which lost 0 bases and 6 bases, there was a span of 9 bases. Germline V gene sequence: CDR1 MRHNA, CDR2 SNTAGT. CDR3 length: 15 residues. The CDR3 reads CASSDSNGSNSPLHF. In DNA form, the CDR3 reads TGTGCCAGCAGTGACTCGAACGGTAGTAATTCACCCCTCCACTTT.

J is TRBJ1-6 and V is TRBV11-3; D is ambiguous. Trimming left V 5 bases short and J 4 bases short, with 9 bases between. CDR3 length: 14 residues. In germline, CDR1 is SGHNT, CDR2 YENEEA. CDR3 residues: CASSLGGYNSPLHF. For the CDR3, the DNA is TGTGCCAGCAGCCTTGGCGGGTATAATTCACCCCTCCACTTT.

The chain's CDR3 is CASSLDPGDNEQFF. The CDR3 nucleotides are TGTGCCAGCAGCTTAGATCCGGGGGATAATGAGCAGTTCTTC. This chain connects TRBV11-3 to TRBJ2-1; TRBD2 might be the D (6 bases). CDR1 is SGHNT and CDR2 is YENEEA in the germline V gene. The V end lost 0 bases, the J end lost 7 bases, and 10 bases lay between the germline ends. This CDR3 region has 14 residues.

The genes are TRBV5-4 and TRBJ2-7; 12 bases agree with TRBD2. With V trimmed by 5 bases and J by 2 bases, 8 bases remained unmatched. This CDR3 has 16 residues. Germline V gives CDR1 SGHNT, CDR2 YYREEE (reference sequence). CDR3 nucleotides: TGTGCCAGCAGTCATCGGACTAGCGGGGTTGCCTACGAGCAGTACTTC. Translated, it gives CASSHRTSGVAYEQYF.

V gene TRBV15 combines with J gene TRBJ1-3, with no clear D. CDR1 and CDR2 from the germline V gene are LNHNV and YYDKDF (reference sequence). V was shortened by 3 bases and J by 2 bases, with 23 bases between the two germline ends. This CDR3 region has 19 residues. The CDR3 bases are TGTGCCACCAGCAGGCAGTGGGGTGGAGGTCCCCCGACTGGAAACACCATATATTTT. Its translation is CATSRQWGGGPPTGNTIYF.

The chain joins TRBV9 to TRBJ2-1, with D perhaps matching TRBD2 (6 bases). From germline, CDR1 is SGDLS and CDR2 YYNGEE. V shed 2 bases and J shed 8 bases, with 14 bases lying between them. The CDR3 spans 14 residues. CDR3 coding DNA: TGTGCCAGCAGCGTGCGACCGGGGGTGGATGAGCAGTTCTTC. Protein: CASSVRPGVDEQFF.

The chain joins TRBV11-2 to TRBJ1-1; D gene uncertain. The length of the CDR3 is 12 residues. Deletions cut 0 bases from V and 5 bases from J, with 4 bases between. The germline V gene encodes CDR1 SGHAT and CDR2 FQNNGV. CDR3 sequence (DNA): TGTGCCAGCAGCTTAGACAGGACTGAAGCTTTCTTT. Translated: CASSLDRTEAFF.

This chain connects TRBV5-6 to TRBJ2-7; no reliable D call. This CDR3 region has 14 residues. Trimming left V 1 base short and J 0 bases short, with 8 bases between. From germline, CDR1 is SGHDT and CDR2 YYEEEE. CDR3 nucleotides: TGTGCCAGCAGCTTGTCCCCTAGCTCCTACGAGCAGTACTTC. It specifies CASSLSPSSYEQYF.

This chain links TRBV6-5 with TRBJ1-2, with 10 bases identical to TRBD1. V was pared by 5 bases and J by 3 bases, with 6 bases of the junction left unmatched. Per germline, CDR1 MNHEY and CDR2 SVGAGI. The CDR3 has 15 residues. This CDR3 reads CASSTPGQGHYGYTF. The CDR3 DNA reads TGTGCCAGCAGTACCCCGGGACAGGGGCACTATGGCTACACCTTC.

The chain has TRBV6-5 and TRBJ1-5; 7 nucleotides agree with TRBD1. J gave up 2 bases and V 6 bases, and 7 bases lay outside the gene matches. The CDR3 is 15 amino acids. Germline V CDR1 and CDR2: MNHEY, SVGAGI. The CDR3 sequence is CASSRTGEGNQPQHF. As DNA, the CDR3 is TGTGCCAGCAGCCGGACAGGTGAGGGCAATCAGCCCCAGCATTTT.

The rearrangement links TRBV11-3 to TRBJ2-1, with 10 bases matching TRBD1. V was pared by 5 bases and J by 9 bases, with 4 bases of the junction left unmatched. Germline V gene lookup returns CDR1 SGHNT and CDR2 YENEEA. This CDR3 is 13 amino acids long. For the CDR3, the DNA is TGTGCCAGCAGCGCCCGGGACAGGGGTGAGCAGTTCTTC. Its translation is CASSARDRGEQFF.